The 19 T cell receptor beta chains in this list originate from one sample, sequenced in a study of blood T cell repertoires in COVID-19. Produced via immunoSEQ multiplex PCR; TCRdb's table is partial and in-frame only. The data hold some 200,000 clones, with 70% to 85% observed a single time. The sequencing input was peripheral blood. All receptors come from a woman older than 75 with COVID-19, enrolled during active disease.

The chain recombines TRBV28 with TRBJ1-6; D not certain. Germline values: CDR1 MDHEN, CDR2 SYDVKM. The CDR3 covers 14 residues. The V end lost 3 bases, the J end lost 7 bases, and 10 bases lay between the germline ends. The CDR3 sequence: CASSFRDKNSPLHF. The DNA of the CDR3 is TGTGCCAGCAGTTTTCGAGACAAGAATTCACCCCTCCACTTT. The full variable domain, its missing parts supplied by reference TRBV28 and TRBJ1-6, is DVKVTQSSRYLVKRTGEKVFLECVQDMDHENMFWYRQDPGLGLRLIYFSYDVKMKEKGDIPEGYSVSREKKERFSLILESASTNQTSMYLCASSFRDKNSPLHFGNGTRLTVT.

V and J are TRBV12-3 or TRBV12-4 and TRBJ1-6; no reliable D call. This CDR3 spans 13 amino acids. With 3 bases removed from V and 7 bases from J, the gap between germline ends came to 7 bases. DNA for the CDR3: TGTGCCAGCAGTTTGGAGCGGAATTCACCCCTCCACTTT. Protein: CASSLERNSPLHF.

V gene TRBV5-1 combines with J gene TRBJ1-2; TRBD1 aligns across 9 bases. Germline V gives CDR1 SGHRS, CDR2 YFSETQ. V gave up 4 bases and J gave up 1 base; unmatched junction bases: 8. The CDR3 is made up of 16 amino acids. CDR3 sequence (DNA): TGCGCCAGCAGCCCGGGACAGGGTCCCAATAACTATGGCTACACCTTC. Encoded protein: CASSPGQGPNNYGYTF.

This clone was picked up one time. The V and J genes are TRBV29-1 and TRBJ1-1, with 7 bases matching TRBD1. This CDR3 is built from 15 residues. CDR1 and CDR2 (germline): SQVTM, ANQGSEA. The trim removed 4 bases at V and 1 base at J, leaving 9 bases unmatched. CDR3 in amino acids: CSVGNPGQKNTEAFF. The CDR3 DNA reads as TGCAGCGTTGGGAACCCGGGACAGAAGAACACTGAAGCTTTCTTT.

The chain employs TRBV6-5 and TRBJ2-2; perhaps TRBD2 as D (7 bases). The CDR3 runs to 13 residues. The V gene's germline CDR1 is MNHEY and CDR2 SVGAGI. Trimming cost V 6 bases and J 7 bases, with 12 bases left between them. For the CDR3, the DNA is TGTGCCAGCAGGGGGGGCGGGAGCGGGGAGCTGTTTTTT. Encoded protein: CASRGGGSGELFF.

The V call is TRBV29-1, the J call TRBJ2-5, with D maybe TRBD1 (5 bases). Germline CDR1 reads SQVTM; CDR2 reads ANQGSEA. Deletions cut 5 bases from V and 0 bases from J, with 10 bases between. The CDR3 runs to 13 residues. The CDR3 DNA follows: TGCAGCGTTTGCTTGACAGACCAAGAGACCCAGTACTTC. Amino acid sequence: CSVCLTDQETQYF.

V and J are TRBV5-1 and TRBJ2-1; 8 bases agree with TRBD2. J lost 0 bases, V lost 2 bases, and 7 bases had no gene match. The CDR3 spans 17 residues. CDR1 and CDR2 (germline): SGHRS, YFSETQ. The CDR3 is CASSFGLAVSSYNEQFF. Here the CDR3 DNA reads TGCGCCAGCAGCTTCGGACTAGCCGTAAGCTCCTACAATGAGCAGTTCTTC.

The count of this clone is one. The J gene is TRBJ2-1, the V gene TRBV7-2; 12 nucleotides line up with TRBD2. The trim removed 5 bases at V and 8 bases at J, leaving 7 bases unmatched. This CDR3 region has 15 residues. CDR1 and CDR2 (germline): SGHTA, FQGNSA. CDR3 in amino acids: CASSLLAGGPDEQFF. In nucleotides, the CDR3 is TGTGCCAGCAGCCTTCTAGCGGGGGGGCCCGATGAGCAGTTCTTC.

For the CDR3, the DNA is TGTGCCAGCAGCCCCTTACTAGAGAATGAGCAGTTCTTC. Translating it yields CASSPLLENEQFF. The chain links TRBV11-2 to TRBJ2-1; D might be TRBD2 (5 bases). This CDR3 has 13 amino acids. Trimming left V 5 bases short and J 7 bases short, with 12 bases between. Germline loops: CDR1 SGHAT, CDR2 FQNNGV.

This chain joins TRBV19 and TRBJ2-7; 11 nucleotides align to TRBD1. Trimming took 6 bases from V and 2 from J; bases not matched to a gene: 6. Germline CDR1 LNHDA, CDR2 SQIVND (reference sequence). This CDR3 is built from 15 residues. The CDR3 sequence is CASRGPGQGAYEQYF. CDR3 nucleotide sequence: TGTGCCAGTAGGGGACCGGGACAGGGGGCCTACGAGCAGTACTTC.

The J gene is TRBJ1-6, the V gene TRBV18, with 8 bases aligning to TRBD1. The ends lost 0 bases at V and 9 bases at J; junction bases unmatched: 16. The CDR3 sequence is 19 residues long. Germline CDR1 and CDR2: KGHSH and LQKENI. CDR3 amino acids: CASSPPNRVGRGRISPLHF. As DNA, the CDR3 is TGTGCCAGCTCACCACCTAATCGAGTCGGCAGGGGGCGAATTTCACCCCTCCACTTT.

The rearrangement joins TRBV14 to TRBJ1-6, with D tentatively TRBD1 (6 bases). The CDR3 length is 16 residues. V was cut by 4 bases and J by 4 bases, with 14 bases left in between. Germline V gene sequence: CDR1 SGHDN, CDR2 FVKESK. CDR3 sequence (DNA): TGTGCCAGCAGCCGAACAGGGTTCCAGTATAATTCACCCCTCCACTTT. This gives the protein CASSRTGFQYNSPLHF.

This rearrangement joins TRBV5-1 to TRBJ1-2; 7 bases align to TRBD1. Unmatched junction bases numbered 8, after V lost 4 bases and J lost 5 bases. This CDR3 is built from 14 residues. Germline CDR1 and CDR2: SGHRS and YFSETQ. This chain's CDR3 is CASSDNRGGYGYTF. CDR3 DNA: TGCGCCAGCAGCGACAACAGGGGAGGATATGGCTACACCTTC.

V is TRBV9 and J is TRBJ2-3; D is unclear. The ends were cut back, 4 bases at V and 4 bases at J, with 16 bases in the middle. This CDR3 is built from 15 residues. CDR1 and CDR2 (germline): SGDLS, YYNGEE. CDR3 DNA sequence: TGTGCCAGCAGCCCTGCCCCTTCAGGCTCAGATACGCAGTATTTT. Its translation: CASSPAPSGSDTQYF.

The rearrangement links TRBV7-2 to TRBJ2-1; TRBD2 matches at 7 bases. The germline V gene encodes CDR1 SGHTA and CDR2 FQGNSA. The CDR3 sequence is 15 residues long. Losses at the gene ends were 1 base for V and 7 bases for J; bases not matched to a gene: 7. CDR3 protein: CASSLGGRARNEQFF. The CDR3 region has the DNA TGTGCCAGCAGCTTAGGAGGGAGGGCCCGGAATGAGCAGTTCTTC.

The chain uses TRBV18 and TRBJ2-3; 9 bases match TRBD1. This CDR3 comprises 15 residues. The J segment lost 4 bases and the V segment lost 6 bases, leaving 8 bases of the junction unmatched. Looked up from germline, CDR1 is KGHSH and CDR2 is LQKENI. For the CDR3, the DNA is TGTGCCAGCTCGCCTCCCACAGGGGGCTCAGATACGCAGTATTTT. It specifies CASSPPTGGSDTQYF. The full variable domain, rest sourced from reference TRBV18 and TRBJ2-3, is NAGVMQNPRHLVRRRGQEARLRCSPMKGHSHVYWYRQLPEEGLKFMVYLQKENIIDESGMPKERFSAEFPKEGPSILRIQQVVRGDSAAYFCASSPPTGGSDTQYFGPGTRLTVL.

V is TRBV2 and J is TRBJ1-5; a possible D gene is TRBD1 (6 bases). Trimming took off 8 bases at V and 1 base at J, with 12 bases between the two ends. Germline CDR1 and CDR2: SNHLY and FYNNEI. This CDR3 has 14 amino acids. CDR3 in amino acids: CASSKGTSNQPQHF. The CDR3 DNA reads TGTGCCAGCTCAAAGGGGACAAGCAATCAGCCCCAGCATTTT.

For the CDR3, the DNA is TGTGCCAGTAGTATGCTGACAGGCGGGGCTTTCTTT. Its translation is CASSMLTGGAFF. J is TRBJ1-1 and V is TRBV19, with D possibly TRBD1 on 6 matching bases. CDR1 is LNHDA, CDR2 SQIVND, per germline (reference sequence). Trimming took off 3 bases at V and 11 bases at J, with 13 bases between the two ends. The CDR3 runs to 12 residues.

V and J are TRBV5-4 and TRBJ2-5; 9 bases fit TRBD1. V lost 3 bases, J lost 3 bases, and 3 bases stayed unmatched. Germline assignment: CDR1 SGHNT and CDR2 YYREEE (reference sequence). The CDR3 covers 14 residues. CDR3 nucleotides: TGTGCCAGCAGCTGGGGACAGGGTAAAGAGACCCAGTACTTC. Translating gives CASSWGQGKETQYF.